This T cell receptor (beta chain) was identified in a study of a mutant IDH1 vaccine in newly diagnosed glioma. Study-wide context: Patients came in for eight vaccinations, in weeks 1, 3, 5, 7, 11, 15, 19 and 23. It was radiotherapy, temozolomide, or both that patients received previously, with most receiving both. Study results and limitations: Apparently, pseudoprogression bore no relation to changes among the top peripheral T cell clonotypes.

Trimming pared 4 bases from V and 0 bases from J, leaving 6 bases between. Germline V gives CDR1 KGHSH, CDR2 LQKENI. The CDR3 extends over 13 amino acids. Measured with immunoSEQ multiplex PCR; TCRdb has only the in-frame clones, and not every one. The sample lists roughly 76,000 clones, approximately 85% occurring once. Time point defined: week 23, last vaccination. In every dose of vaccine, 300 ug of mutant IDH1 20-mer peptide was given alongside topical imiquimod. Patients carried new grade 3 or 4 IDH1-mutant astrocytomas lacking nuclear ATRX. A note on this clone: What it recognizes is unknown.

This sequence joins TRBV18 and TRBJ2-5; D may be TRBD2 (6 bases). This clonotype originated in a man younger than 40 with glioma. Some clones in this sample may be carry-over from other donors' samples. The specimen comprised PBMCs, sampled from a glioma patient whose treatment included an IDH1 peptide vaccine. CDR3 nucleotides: TGTGCCAGCTCACGGGACTACCAAGAGACCCAGTACTTC. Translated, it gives CASSRDYQETQYF.